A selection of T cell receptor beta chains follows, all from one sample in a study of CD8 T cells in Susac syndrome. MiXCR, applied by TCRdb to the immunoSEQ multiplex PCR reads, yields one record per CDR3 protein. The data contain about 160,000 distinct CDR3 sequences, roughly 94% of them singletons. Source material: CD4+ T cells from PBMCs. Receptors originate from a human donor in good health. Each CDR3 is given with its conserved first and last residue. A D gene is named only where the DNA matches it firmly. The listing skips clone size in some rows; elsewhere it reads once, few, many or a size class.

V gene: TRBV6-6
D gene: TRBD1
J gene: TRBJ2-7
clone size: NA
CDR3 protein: CASSPPGQGAKGQYF
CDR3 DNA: TGTGCCAGCAGCCCCCCCGGACAGGGGGCAAAAGGGCAGTACTTC

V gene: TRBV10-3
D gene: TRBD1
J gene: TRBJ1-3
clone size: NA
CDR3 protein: CAISASPTGAGNTIYF
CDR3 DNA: TGTGCCATCAGTGCCTCACCAACAGGGGCTGGAAACACCATATATTTT

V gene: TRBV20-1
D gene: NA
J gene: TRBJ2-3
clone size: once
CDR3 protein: CSASLIVSGDTQYF
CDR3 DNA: TGCAGTGCTAGTCTGATCGTCTCCGGGGATACGCAGTATTTT

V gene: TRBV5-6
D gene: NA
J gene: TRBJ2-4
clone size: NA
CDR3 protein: CASSLGWEKNIQYF
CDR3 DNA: TGTGCCAGCAGCTTAGGCTGGGAAAAAAACATTCAGTACTTC

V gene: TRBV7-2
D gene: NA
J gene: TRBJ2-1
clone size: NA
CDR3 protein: CASSLSGGNYNEQFF
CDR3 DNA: TGTGCCAGCAGCTTATCTGGGGGGAACTACAATGAGCAGTTCTTC

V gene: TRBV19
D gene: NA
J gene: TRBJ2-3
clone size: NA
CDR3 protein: CASSRATSTDTQYF
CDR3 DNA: TGTGCCAGTAGTAGAGCGACCAGCACAGATACGCAGTATTTT

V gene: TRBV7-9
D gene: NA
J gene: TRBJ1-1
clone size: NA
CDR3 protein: CASSSPQGYTEAFF
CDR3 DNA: TGTGCCAGCAGCTCGCCACAGGGATACACTGAAGCTTTCTTT

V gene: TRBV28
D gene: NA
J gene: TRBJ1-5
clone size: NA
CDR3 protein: CASSSAPRTNQPQHF
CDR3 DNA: TGTGCCAGCAGTTCGGCCCCTCGTACTAATCAGCCCCAGCATTTT

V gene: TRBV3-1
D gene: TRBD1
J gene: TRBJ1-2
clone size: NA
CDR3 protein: CASSQGTGVFPNGYTF
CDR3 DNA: TGTGCCAGCAGCCAGGGTACAGGGGTATTCCCCAATGGCTACACCTTC

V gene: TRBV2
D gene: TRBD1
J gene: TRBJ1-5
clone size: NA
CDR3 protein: CASSVDRAGQPQHF
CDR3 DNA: TGTGCCAGCAGCGTGGACAGGGCAGGGCAGCCCCAGCATTTT

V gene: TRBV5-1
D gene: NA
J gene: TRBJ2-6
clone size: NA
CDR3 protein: CASSFQGIGANVLTF
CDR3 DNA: TGCGCCAGCAGCTTCCAGGGGATAGGGGCCAACGTCCTGACTTTC

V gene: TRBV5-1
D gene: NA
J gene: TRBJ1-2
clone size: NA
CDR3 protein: CASSPGSRDYGYTF
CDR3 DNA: TGCGCCAGCAGCCCCGGTTCGCGGGACTATGGCTACACCTTC

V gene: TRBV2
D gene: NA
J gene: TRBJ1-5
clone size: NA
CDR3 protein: CASRQGFGQPQHF
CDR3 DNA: TGTGCCAGCAGACAGGGTTTCGGGCAGCCCCAGCATTTT

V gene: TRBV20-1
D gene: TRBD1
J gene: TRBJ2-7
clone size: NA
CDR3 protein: CSARADRTEQYF
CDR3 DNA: TGCAGTGCTAGAGCGGACAGGACCGAGCAGTACTTC

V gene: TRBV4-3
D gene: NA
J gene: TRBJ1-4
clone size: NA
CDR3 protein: CASSQDMRQGVEKLFF
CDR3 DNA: TGCGCCAGCAGCCAAGATATGCGGCAGGGAGTCGAAAAACTGTTTTTT

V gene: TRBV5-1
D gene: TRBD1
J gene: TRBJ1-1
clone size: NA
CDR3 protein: CASSVGQGAEAFF
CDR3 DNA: TGCGCCAGCAGCGTCGGACAGGGCGCTGAAGCTTTCTTT

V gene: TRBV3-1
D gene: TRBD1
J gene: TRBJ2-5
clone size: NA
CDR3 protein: CASSQAQGVETQYF
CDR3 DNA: TGTGCCAGCAGCCAAGCTCAGGGGGTAGAGACCCAGTACTTC

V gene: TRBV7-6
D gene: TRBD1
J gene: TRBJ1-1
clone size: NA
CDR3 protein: CASSPLRGLDTEAFF
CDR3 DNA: TGTGCCAGCAGCCCACTCAGGGGGCTTGACACTGAAGCTTTCTTT

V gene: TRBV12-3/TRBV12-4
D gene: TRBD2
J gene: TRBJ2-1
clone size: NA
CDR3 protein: CASSFSLVAGGNEQFF
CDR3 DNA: TGTGCCAGCAGTTTTTCCCTGGTAGCGGGAGGGAATGAGCAGTTCTTC

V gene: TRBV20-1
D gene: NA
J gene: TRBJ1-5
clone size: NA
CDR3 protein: CSARVPGQGQPQHF
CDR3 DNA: TGCAGTGCTAGAGTTCCGGGGCAGGGTCAGCCCCAGCATTTT

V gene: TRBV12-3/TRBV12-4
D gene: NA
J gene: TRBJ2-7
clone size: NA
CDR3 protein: CASSFAREPYEQYF
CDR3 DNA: TGTGCCAGCAGTTTTGCCAGGGAGCCCTACGAGCAGTACTTC

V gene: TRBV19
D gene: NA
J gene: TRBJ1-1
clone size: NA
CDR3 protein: CASSIVRGLHNTEAFF
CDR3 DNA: TGTGCCAGTAGTATAGTGCGGGGCCTGCACAACACTGAAGCTTTCTTT

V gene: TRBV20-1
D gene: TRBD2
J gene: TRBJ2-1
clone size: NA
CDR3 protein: CSARVASGRSEQFF
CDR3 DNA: TGCAGTGCTAGAGTGGCCAGCGGGAGGAGTGAGCAGTTCTTC

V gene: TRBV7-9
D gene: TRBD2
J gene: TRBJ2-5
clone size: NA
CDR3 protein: CASSPAGTSAAETQYF
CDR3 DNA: TGTGCCAGCAGCCCAGCCGGGACTAGCGCGGCGGAGACCCAGTACTTC

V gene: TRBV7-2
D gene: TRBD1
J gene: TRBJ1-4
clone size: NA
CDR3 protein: CASSLARQGVTFF
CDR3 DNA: TGTGCCAGCAGCTTAGCGCGGCAGGGGGTTACGTTTTTT

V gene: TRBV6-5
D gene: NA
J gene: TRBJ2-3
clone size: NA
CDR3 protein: CASTAPGTDTQYF
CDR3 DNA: TGTGCCAGCACGGCTCCGGGCACAGATACGCAGTATTTT

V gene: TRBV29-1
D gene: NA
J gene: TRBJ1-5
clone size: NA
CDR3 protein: CSVGADNQPQHF
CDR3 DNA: TGCAGCGTAGGGGCGGACAATCAGCCCCAGCATTTT

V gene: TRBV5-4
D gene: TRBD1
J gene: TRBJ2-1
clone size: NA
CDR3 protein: CASSQGQGAEQFF
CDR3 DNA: TGTGCCAGCAGCCAGGGACAGGGGGCGGAGCAGTTCTTC

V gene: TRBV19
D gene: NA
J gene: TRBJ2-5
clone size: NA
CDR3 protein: CASSIVRTPGEETQYF
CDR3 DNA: TGTGCCAGTAGTATAGTCCGGACACCGGGGGAAGAGACCCAGTACTTC

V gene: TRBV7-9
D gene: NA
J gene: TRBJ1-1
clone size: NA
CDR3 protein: CASSLQGGDEAFF
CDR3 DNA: TGTGCCAGCAGCTTGCAGGGTGGAGATGAAGCTTTCTTT

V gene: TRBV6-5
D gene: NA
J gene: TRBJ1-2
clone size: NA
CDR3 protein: CAVQEGDNYGYTF
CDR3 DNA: TGTGCCGTCCAGGAGGGGGACAACTATGGCTACACCTTC

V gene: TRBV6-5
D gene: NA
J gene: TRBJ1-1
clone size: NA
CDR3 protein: CASSYQGSVTEAFF
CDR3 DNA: TGTGCCAGCAGTTACCAGGGCTCGGTCACTGAAGCTTTCTTT

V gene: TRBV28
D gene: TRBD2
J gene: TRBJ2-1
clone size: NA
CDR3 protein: CASSLGTSGSVREQFF
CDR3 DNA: TGTGCCAGCAGTTTAGGAACGAGCGGGAGTGTAAGGGAGCAGTTCTTC

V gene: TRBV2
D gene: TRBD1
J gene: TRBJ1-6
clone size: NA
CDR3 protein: CASSGTGPSPLHF
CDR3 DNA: TGTGCCAGCTCCGGGACAGGTCCTTCACCCCTCCACTTT

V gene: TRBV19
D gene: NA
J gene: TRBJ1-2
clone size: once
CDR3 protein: CASSTQTGIPGYTF
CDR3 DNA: TGTGCCAGTAGTACACAGACAGGTATCCCGGGCTACACCTTC

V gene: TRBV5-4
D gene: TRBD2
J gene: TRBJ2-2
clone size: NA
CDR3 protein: CASSLALAGHTGELFF
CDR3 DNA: TGTGCCAGCAGCTTGGCGTTAGCGGGCCACACCGGGGAGCTGTTTTTT

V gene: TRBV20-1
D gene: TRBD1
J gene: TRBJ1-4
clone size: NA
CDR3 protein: CSPRDRANEKLFF
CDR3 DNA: TGCAGTCCGCGGGACAGGGCTAATGAAAAACTGTTTTTT

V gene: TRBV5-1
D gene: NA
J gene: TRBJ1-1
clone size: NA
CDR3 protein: CASSLGSVNTEAFF
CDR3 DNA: TGCGCCAGCAGCTTGGGGTCTGTGAACACTGAAGCTTTCTTT

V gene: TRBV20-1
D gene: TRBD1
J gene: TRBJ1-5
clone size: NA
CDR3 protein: CSARDPGQGDQPQHF
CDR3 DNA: TGCAGTGCTAGAGATCCGGGACAGGGGGACCAGCCCCAGCATTTT

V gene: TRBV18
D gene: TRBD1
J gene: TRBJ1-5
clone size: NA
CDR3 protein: CASSPGQGRGYQPQHF
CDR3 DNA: TGTGCCAGCTCACCCGGACAGGGAAGAGGCTATCAGCCCCAGCATTTT

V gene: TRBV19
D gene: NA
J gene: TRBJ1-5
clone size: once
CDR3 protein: CASSSSLSSQPQHF
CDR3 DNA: TGTGCCAGTAGTAGCTCCCTCTCGAGTCAGCCCCAGCATTTT